This T cell receptor (beta chain) was recorded in a study of cytomegalovirus exposure and HLA in healthy donors. Trimming took off 5 bases at V and 4 bases at J, with 9 bases between the two ends. Germline-derived CDR1 and CDR2 are DFQATT and SNEGSKA (reference sequence). This CDR3 spans 11 amino acids. With respect to this clone: Antigen unknown.

Study-wide points: Later, TCR association rates were found to vary by HLA locus, highest for DRB1 and lowest for HLA-C.

This PCR relied on a set of 60 Vbeta primers and 13 Jbeta primers. Some clones are missing from TCRdb's copy, which holds only in-frame ones; the method was immunoSEQ multiplex PCR. The sample comprises under 250,000 clones, 65% to 90% of which are singletons, and about 2.3% rests with the top ten. This receptor was obtained from a woman aged 50 to 60 in good health and CMV-seronegative. The J gene is TRBJ2-7, the V gene TRBV20-1; D perhaps matches TRBD1 (6 bases). Sequenced: PBMCs. The DNA of the CDR3 is TGCAGTGCTCTCAGGGGATACGAGCAGTACTTC. Encoded protein: CSALRGYEQYF.